Listed here is a single T cell receptor (beta chain). Its antigen is unidentified. These data are taken from a study of metastatic and nonmetastatic thyroid tumors. Study background: Repertoires were compared across blood and tumor or nodule tissue from malignant and benign thyroid patients.

Study-level findings and limits: Relative to benign nodules, malignant thyroid tumors were reportedly characterized by significantly elevated TCR beta diversity in blood and tumor.

The authors' processing: In papillary thyroid cancer, a distant-metastasis classifier was built using CDR3 differences across clinicopathological groups. MiXCR re-clonotyped the PCR reads for TCRdb. TCRdb's processing, not the authors', yielded these V and J calls. Of about 30,000 clones listed, roughly 25% are singletons. The CDR3 extends over 12 amino acids. Trimming shortened V by 4 bases and J by 7 bases, and 10 bases separated the two germline ends. Germline V gene lookup returns CDR1 SGHRS and CDR2 YFSETQ. Patients were all untreated before their thyroid surgery. The clonotype comes from a female donor with papillary thyroid cancer or a benign thyroid nodule (not recorded which). Some clones in this sample may be carry-over from other donors' samples. This chain uses TRBV5-1 with TRBJ2-3; the D is unclear. Input material: blood. Here the CDR3 reads CASSIGLNTQYF. The CDR3 nucleotides are TGCGCCAGCAGCATCGGTCTGAATACGCAGTATTTT.